This T cell receptor beta chain originates from a study of blood T cell repertoires in COVID-19. Germline CDR1 and CDR2: MRHNA and SNTAGT. J was trimmed by 5 bases and V by 6 bases; bases with no gene match: 4. The CDR3 totals 14 residues. Measured with immunoSEQ multiplex PCR; TCRdb has only the in-frame clones, and not every one. The repertoire includes over 200,000 clones, nearly 90% of them detected once, and about 0.7% sits in the top ten. V and J are TRBV6-4 and TRBJ1-6, with 7 bases fitting TRBD1. Sequencing input: peripheral blood. This TCR came from a human donor in a cohort sampled during active COVID-19. The CDR3 region is CASSPGTDNSPLHF. In DNA, the CDR3 is TGTGCCAGCAGCCCCGGGACAGATAATTCACCCCTCCACTTT.